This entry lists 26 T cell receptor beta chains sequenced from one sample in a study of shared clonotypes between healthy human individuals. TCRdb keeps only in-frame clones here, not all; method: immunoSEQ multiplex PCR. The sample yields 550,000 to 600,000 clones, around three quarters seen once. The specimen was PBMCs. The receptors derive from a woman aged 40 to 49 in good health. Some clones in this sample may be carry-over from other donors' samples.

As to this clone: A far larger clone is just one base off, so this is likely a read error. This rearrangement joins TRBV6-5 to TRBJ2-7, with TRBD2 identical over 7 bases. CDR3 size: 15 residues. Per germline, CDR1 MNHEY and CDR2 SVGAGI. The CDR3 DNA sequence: TGTACCAGCAGTCCATCTAGCGGACGCTCCTACGAGCAGTACTTC. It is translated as CTSSPSSGRSYEQYF.

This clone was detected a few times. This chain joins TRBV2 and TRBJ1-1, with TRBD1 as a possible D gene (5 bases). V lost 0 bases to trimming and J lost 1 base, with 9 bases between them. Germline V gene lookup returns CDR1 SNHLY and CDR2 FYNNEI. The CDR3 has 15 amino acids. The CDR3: CASSEAEGANTEAFF. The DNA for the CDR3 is TGTGCCAGCAGTGAAGCGGAAGGGGCGAACACTGAAGCTTTCTTT.

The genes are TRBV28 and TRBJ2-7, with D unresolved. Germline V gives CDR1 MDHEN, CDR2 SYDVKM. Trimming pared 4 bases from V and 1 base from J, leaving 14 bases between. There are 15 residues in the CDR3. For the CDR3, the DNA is TGTGCCAGCAGTTCACTCCAAACCCCGTCCTACGAGCAGTACTTC. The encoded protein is CASSSLQTPSYEQYF. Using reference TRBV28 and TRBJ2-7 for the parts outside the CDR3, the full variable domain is DVKVTQSSRYLVKRTGEKVFLECVQDMDHENMFWYRQDPGLGLRLIYFSYDVKMKEKGDIPEGYSVSREKKERFSLILESASTNQTSMYLCASSSLQTPSYEQYFGPGTRLTVT.

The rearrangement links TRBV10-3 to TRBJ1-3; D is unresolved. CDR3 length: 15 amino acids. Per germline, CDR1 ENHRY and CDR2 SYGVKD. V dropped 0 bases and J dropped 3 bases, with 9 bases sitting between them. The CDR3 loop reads CAISESPPNGNTIYF. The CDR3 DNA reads TGTGCCATCAGTGAGTCTCCCCCGAATGGAAACACCATATATTTT.

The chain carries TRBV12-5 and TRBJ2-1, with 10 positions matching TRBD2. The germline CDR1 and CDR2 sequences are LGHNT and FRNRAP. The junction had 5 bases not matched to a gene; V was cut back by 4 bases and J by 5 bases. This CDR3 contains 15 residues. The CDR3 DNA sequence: TGTGCTAGTGGTTACCGGACTAGCGGAAACAATGAGCAGTTCTTC. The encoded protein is CASGYRTSGNNEQFF. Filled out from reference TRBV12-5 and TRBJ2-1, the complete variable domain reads DARVTQTPRHKVTEMGQEVTMRCQPILGHNTVFWYRQTMMQGLELLAYFRNRAPLDDSGMPKDRFSAEMPDATLATLKIQPSEPRDSAVYFCASGYRTSGNNEQFFGPGTRLTVL.

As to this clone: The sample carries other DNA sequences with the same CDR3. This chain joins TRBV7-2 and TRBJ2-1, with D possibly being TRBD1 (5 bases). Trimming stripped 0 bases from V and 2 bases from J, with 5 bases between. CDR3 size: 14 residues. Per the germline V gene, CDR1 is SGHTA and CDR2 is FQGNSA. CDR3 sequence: CASSLAGPYNEQFF. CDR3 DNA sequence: TGTGCCAGCAGCTTAGCGGGGCCCTACAATGAGCAGTTCTTC.

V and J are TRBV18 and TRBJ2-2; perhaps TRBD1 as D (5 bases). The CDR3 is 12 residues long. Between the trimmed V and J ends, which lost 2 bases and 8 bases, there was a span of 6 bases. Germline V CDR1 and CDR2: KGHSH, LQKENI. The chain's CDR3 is CASSPRGGELFF. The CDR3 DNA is TGTGCCAGCTCACCAAGGGGAGGGGAGCTGTTTTTT.

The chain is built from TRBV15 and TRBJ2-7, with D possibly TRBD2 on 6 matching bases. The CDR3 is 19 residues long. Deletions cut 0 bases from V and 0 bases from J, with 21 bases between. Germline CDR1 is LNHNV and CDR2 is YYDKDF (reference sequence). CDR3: CATSRDRGLARRYSYEQYF. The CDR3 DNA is TGTGCCACCAGCAGAGATCGAGGGCTAGCGCGAAGGTACTCCTACGAGCAGTACTTC.

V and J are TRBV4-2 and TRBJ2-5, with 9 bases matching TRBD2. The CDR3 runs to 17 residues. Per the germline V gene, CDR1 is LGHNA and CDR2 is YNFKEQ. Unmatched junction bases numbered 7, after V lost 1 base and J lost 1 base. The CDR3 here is CASSQGSGGRAQETQYF. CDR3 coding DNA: TGTGCCAGCAGCCAAGGGAGCGGCGGGAGGGCCCAAGAGACCCAGTACTTC.

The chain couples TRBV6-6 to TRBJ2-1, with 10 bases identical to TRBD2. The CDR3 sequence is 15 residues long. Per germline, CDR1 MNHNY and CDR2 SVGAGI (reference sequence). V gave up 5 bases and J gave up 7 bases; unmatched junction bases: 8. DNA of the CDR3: TGTGCCAGCAGTCCGTTAGCGGGAGGCTCTAATGAGCAGTTCTTC. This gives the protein CASSPLAGGSNEQFF.

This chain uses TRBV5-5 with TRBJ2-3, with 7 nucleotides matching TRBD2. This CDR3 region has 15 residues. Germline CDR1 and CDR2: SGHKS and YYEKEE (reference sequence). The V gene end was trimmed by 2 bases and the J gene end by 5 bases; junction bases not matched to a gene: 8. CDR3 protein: CASSFRLANQDTQYF. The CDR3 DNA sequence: TGTGCCAGCAGCTTCAGACTAGCAAATCAAGATACGCAGTATTTT.

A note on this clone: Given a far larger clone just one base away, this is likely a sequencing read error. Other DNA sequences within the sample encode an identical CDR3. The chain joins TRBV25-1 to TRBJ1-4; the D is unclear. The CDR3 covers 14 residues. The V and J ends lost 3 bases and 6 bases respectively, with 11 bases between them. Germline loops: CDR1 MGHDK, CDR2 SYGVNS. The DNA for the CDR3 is TGTGCCAGCAGTGAGCACAGCCCTGATGAAAAACTGTTTTTT. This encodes CASSEHSPDEKLFF.

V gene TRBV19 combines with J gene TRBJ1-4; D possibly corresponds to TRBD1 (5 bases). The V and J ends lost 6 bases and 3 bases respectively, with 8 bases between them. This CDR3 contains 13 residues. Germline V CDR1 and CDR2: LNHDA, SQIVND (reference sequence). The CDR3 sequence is CASRRGSNEKLFF. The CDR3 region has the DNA TGTGCCAGTAGAAGGGGATCTAATGAAAAACTGTTTTTT.

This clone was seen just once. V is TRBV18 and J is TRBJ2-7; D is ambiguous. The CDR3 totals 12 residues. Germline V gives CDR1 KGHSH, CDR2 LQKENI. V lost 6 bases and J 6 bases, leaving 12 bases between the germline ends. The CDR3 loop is CASSRLALEQYF. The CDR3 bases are TGTGCCAGCTCCCGACTTGCTCTCGAGCAGTACTTC. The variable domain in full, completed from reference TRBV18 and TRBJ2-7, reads NAGVMQNPRHLVRRRGQEARLRCSPMKGHSHVYWYRQLPEEGLKFMVYLQKENIIDESGMPKERFSAEFPKEGPSILRIQQVVRGDSAAYFCASSRLALEQYFGPGTRLTVT.

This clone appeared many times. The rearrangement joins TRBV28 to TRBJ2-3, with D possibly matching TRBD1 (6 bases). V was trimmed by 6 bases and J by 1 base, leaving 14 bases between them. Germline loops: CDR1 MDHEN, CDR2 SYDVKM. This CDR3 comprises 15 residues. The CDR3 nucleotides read TGTGCCAGCAGCACCCCGGGACACCGCACAGATACGCAGTATTTT. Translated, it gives CASSTPGHRTDTQYF. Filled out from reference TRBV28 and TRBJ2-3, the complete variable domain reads DVKVTQSSRYLVKRTGEKVFLECVQDMDHENMFWYRQDPGLGLRLIYFSYDVKMKEKGDIPEGYSVSREKKERFSLILESASTNQTSMYLCASSTPGHRTDTQYFGPGTRLTVL.

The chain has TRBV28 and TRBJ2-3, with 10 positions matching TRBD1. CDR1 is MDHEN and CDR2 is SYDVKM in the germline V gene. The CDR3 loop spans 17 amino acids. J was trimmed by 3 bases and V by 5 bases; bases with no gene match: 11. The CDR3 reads CASSGATGGERTDTQYF. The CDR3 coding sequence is TGTGCCAGCAGTGGAGCGACAGGGGGCGAGAGGACAGATACGCAGTATTTT.

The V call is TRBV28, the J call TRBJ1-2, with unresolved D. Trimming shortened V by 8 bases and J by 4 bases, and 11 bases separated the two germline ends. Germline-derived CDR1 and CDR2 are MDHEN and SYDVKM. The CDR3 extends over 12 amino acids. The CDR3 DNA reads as TGTGCCAGCGGCATGGTTGTCTATGGCTACACCTTC. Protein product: CASGMVVYGYTF.

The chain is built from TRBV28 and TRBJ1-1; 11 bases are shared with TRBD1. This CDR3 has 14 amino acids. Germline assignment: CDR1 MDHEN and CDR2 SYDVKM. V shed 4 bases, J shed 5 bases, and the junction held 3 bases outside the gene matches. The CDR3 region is CASSSGTGGTEAFF. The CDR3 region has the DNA TGTGCCAGCAGTTCGGGGACAGGGGGAACTGAAGCTTTCTTT.

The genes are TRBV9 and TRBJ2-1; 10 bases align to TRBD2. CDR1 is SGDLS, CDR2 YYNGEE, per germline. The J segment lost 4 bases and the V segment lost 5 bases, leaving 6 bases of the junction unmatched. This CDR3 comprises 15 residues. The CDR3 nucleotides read TGTGCCAGCAGAGATACTAGCGGGAATTACAATGAGCAGTTCTTC. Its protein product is CASRDTSGNYNEQFF.

The CDR3 DNA follows: TGTGCCAGCAGCGTAGGGGCAGGGTGGGACAATCAGCCCCAGCATTTT. Translation gives CASSVGAGWDNQPQHF. The J gene is TRBJ1-5, the V gene TRBV9, with D possibly matching TRBD1 (5 bases). With 0 bases removed from V and 3 bases from J, the gap between germline ends came to 13 bases. From germline, CDR1 is SGDLS and CDR2 YYNGEE. The CDR3 is 16 amino acids.

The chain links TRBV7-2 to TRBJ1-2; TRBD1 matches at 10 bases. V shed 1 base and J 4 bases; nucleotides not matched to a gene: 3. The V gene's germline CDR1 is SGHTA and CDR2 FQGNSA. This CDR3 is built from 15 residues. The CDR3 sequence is CASSLGDRGIYGYTF. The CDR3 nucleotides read TGTGCCAGCAGCTTAGGGGACAGGGGAATCTATGGCTACACCTTC.

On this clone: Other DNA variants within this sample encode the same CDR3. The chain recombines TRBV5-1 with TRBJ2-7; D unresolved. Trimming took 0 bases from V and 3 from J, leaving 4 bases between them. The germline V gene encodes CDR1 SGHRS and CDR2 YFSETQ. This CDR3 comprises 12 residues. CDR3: CASSLDGYEQYF. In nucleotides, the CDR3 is TGCGCCAGCAGCTTGGATGGCTACGAGCAGTACTTC.

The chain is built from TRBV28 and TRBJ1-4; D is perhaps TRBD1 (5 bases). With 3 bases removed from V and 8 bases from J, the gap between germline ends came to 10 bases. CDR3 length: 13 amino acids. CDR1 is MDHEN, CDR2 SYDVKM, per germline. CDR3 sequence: CASSLGVFEKLFF. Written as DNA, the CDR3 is TGTGCCAGCAGTTTGGGGGTTTTCGAAAAACTGTTTTTT.

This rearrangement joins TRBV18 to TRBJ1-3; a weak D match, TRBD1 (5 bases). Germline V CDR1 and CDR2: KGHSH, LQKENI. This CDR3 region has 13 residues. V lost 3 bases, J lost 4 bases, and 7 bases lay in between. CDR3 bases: TGTGCCAGCTCACCGGGACGAGGAAACACCATATATTTT. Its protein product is CASSPGRGNTIYF.

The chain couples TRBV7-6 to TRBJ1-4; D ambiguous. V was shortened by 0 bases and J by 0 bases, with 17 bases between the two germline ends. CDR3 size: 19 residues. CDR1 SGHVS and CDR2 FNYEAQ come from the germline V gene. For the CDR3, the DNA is TGTGCCAGCAGCTTAGCGGAGAGGGCGCTGGTGGCAACTAATGAAAAACTGTTTTTT. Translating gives CASSLAERALVATNEKLFF.

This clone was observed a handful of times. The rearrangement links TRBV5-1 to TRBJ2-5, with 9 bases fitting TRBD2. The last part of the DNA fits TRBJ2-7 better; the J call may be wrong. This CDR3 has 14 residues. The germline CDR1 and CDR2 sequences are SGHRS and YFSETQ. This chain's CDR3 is CASAPGGRAYEQYF. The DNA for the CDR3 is TGCGCCAGCGCTCCAGGCGGGAGGGCCTACGAGCAGTACTTC.